The 13 T cell receptor beta chains reported below all come from one sample, sequenced in a study of human T cells and chemical hapten exposure. The time point here: patch test 1, 2 weeks after DPC sensitization. Treatment defined: therapeutic diphenylcyclopropenone sensitization with weekly scalp DPC. MiXCR was run by TCRdb on the RACE reads, yielding one entry per CDR3 protein. In the table there are 380,000 or so distinct CDR3 sequences, roughly 4.8% of which are singletons. Sequenced here: whole blood, sampled in connection with sensitization to the hapten diphenylcyclopropenone (DPC). The source is a woman in her 50s with alopecia areata. Some clones in this sample may be carry-over from other donors' samples.

This clonotype was seen many times. V is TRBV6-1 and J is TRBJ2-3; 9 nucleotides agree with TRBD1. The germline V gene has CDR1 MNHNS and CDR2 SASEGT. Unmatched junction bases numbered 7, after V lost 5 bases and J lost 4 bases. The CDR3 runs 15 residues. CDR3 sequence: CASSLRQGDADTQYF. The CDR3 DNA reads TGTGCCAGCAGTTTGCGACAGGGGGACGCAGATACGCAGTATTTT.

This clonotype turned up a few times. This chain connects TRBV28 to TRBJ1-4, with D possibly TRBD1 on 6 matching bases. The CDR3 extends over 19 amino acids. Germline-derived CDR1 and CDR2 are MDHEN and SYDVKM. The V gene lost 3 bases and the J gene lost 2 bases, with 22 bases spanning the gap. The CDR3 DNA is TGTGCCAGCAGTTTTGATTCTTCGGGGGGGCTAAGGACTAATGAAAAACTGTTTTTT. Protein sequence: CASSFDSSGGLRTNEKLFF. The variable domain in full, completed from reference TRBV28 and TRBJ1-4, reads DVKVTQSSRYLVKRTGEKVFLECVQDMDHENMFWYRQDPGLGLRLIYFSYDVKMKEKGDIPEGYSVSREKKERFSLILESASTNQTSMYLCASSFDSSGGLRTNEKLFFGSGTQLSVL.

This clonotype has a count of ten or more. V is TRBV6-1 and J is TRBJ2-1; 15 bases map to TRBD2. The germline V gene has CDR1 MNHNS and CDR2 SASEGT. The CDR3 spans 18 residues. Losses at the gene ends were 5 bases for V and 7 bases for J; bases not matched to a gene: 12. Written as DNA, the CDR3 is TGTGCCAGCAGTCACCTAGGACTAGCGGGAGGGCCGGGGAATGAGCAGTTCTTC. The encoded protein is CASSHLGLAGGPGNEQFF.

This clonotype was observed a handful of times. In DNA, the CDR3 is TGCAGCGTTGTACAGGGGCCAAATTCACCCCTCCACTTT. Amino acids: CSVVQGPNSPLHF. The rearrangement links TRBV29-1 to TRBJ1-6; 7 bases align to TRBD1. The CDR3 runs 13 residues. In germline, CDR1 is SQVTM, CDR2 ANQGSEA. The ends lost 4 bases at V and 7 bases at J; junction bases unmatched: 4.

In this sample, this clonotype turned up many times. The chain carries TRBV6-5 and TRBJ2-3; 11 bases agree with TRBD2. This CDR3 contains 16 residues. Germline-derived CDR1 and CDR2 are MNHEY and SVGAGI. V was pared by 0 bases and J by 4 bases, with 3 bases of the junction left unmatched. CDR3 DNA: TGTGCCAGCAGTTACTCCCTAGCGGGAGGCCCAGATACGCAGTATTTT. Amino acid sequence: CASSYSLAGGPDTQYF.

This clonotype was detected ten times or more. This chain uses TRBV19 with TRBJ1-5; 8 nucleotides match TRBD1. CDR3 size: 12 residues. The V gene's germline CDR1 is LNHDA and CDR2 SQIVND (reference sequence). The J segment lost 6 bases and the V segment lost 6 bases, leaving 1 base of the junction unmatched. CDR3 sequence reads: CASSDRGQPQHF. The CDR3 nucleotides are TGTGCCAGTAGCGACAGGGGTCAGCCCCAGCATTTT. Drawing the rest from reference TRBV19 and TRBJ1-5, the complete variable domain is DGGITQSPKYLFRKEGQNVTLSCEQNLNHDAMYWYRQDPGQGLRLIYYSQIVNDFQKGDIAEGYSVSREKKESFPLTVTSAQKNPTAFYLCASSDRGQPQHFGDGTRLSIL.

This clonotype was counted many times. The chain joins TRBV5-1 to TRBJ2-6; unclear D gene. The CDR3 is made up of 19 amino acids. Trimming took off 1 base at V and 0 bases at J, with 17 bases between the two ends. Germline V gives CDR1 SGHRS, CDR2 YFSETQ. CDR3 DNA: TGCGCCAGCAGCTTGTCTCTCGTCGTCGTGGACTCTGGGGCCAACGTCCTGACTTTC. Its translation is CASSLSLVVVDSGANVLTF.

This clonotype was picked up many times. The rearrangement links TRBV5-6 to TRBJ2-7, with 7 bases fitting TRBD1. In germline, CDR1 is SGHDT, CDR2 YYEEEE. Trimming cost V 3 bases and J 7 bases; bases outside gene matches: 1. The CDR3 loop spans 11 amino acids. CDR3: CASSSRGEQYF. CDR3 nucleotide sequence: TGTGCCAGCAGCTCCAGGGGGGAGCAGTACTTC.

This clonotype was recorded at least ten times. The genes are TRBV7-2 and TRBJ2-1, with 9 bases matching TRBD2. The CDR3 runs 15 residues. Germline V gene lookup returns CDR1 SGHTA and CDR2 FQGNSA. Trimming at V came to 4 bases and at J to 9 bases, leaving 10 bases not matched to a gene. CDR3 amino acids: CASSWISGGLSEQFF. Written as DNA, the CDR3 is TGTGCCAGCAGCTGGATTAGCGGGGGTTTGAGTGAGCAGTTCTTC.

This clonotype was counted ten times or more. V is TRBV28 and J is TRBJ1-1, with D perhaps TRBD1 (6 bases). With 2 bases removed from V and 6 bases from J, the gap between germline ends came to 10 bases. This CDR3 contains 13 residues. Germline V gives CDR1 MDHEN, CDR2 SYDVKM. In DNA, the CDR3 is TGTGCCAGCAGTTTAACAGGGTACCCTGAAGCTTTCTTT. Amino acid sequence: CASSLTGYPEAFF.

This clonotype was observed at least ten times. The chain links TRBV12-3 or TRBV12-4 to TRBJ2-7, with D perhaps TRBD2 (5 bases). V was cut by 3 bases and J by 7 bases, with 19 bases left in between. This CDR3 has 15 amino acids. The CDR3 here is CASSFFPVSGGEQYF. In nucleotides, the CDR3 is TGTGCCAGCAGTTTTTTCCCTGTATCCGGAGGTGAGCAGTACTTC.

This clonotype occurred many times. This chain uses TRBV4-1 with TRBJ2-7, with a possible D match to TRBD1 (6 bases). V lost 0 bases, J lost 2 bases, and 11 bases lay in between. Germline assignment: CDR1 MGHRA and CDR2 YSYEKL. The CDR3 extends over 15 amino acids. The CDR3 loop is CASSQEEGVPYEQYF. DNA for the CDR3: TGCGCCAGCAGCCAAGAAGAGGGGGTGCCCTACGAGCAGTACTTC.

V gene TRBV6-6 combines with J gene TRBJ1-5, with D hard to call. The germline CDR1 and CDR2 sequences are MNHNY and SVGAGI (reference sequence). The V gene lost 3 bases and the J gene lost 6 bases, with 12 bases spanning the gap. The CDR3 contains 14 residues. Written as DNA, the CDR3 is TGTGCCAGCAGTTATATTGGCGGCGGTCAGCCCCAGCATTTT. Protein product: CASSYIGGGQPQHF.